The sequence of this TCR beta chain was determined in a study of T-cell reconstitution after alpha-beta-depleted transplantation in children (dated by TCRdb to about 2016). In terms of the full investigation: Using TCR repertoire profiling, the study quantitatively followed how T-cell immune reconstitution unfolded in children after TCRalphabeta/CD19-depleted allogeneic hematopoietic cell transplantation.

In this sample, this clonotype turned up many times. The antigen it binds to is not known. No per-base quality is available; no much larger clone lies one base away. From cysteine to phenylalanine, the CDR3 is 15 amino acids long. Of the read, only the CDR3 DNA is kept; its 45 bases are in frame from base 1. Relative to germline, V is missing 5 bases and J is missing 5 bases, with 8 bases of the junction outside any gene match. CDR1 is given as SEHNR and CDR2 as FQNEAQ, both from the germline V gene (reference sequence). Libraries were made using PCR. For sequencing, an Illumina HiSeq 2500 was employed. TCR library preparation used molecular barcoding, with unique molecular identifiers applied to normalize quantification of the TCRbeta repertoire. Using fastp trimming at Q25 and MiXCR clonotype assembly, TCRdb reanalyzed the public sequencing data and kept in-frame beta chains. Each entry merges the rows of one CDR3 protein and shows their most common DNA and genes. The sample includes around 400,000 distinct CDR3 sequences, with approximately 10% observed a single time. The ten biggest clones cover roughly 5% of the sample.

The specimen comprised PBMCs from the stem cell graft donor, sampled from the stem cell graft. The sequence derives from a human donor who donated a stem cell graft to a child with acute myeloid leukemia. The sequence links TRBV7-9 to TRBJ1-1, with TRBD1 identical over 10 junction bases. The nucleotide sequence reads as follows: TGTGCCAGCAGCCCGCCCGGGACAGGGGAGACTGAAGCTTTCTTT. This sequence encodes CASSPPGTGETEAFF.